The entry below describes one TCR beta chain. These data come from a study of blood T cell repertoires in COVID-19. Whole-study context: From T cells, B-cell-depleted T cells, or PBMCs came the material, which was cDNA or gDNA.

Germline V CDR1 and CDR2: ENHRY, SYGVKD. The V gene lost 6 bases and the J gene lost 4 bases, with 19 bases spanning the gap. CDR3 length equals 16 residues. Profiling relied on immunoSEQ multiplex PCR, and the TCRdb table lists in-frame clones only, not all of them. The top ten hold about 1.5% of the sample, which has 250,000 to 350,000 clones, about 81% seen once. The sequenced sample was peripheral blood. The chain has TRBV10-3 and TRBJ2-1, with a tentative D call TRBD1 (6 bases). The TCR sequence derives from a human donor with COVID-19, enrolled during active disease. The donor label of this sample is uncertain. CDR3 in DNA: TGTGCCATCAGCCCCTCAGGGGCGTCGAGATACAATGAGCAGTTCTTC. Its protein product is CAISPSGASRYNEQFF.